This T cell receptor (beta chain) was recorded in a study of breast tumors, draining lymph nodes, adjacent tissues (dated by TCRdb to 2016 to 2017). In the study overall: In breast cancer patients, the study compared the TCR beta repertoires of tumor, adjacent nontumor tissue and axillary lymph nodes. In human breast cancer, the study set out to assess how tumor, surrounding tissue and draining lymph node repertoires relate to one another and whether T cells might be exchanged between them. Study-wide conclusions, independent of this receptor: A scenario in which most tumor T cells derive from the lymph node and then expand within tumor tissue was judged to be consistent with the data. The conclusion that tumor T cells originate in lymph nodes was presented as consistent with a hypothesis rather than as directly demonstrated. Tumor T-cell repertoires showed less diversity than lymph node repertoires and more diversity than nontumor tissue repertoires, and tumor T-cell repertoires showed preferential V and J gene usage. Tumor and nontumor tissue repertoires were significantly more similar in luminal-like than in basal-like breast cancer.

Instrument on record: Illumina HiSeq 2000. Multiplex PCR amplification was used to build the TCR beta chain libraries. The amplified TCR beta chain products were analyzed by high-throughput sequencing. The public sequencing data were trimmed at Q25 with fastp and processed into clonotypes with MiXCR by TCRdb, which kept only in-frame beta chains. CDR3 protein duplicates are merged, each entry listing the most common genes and DNA. Counted in this sample were approximately 210,000 distinct CDR3 sequences; about 34% of them appeared once. The top ten clones comprise approximately 3.7% of the sample. The lymph node samples were taken from the axillary draining lymph nodes of breast cancer patients. This clonotype was seen ten or more times. Its target antigen remains unknown. Base qualities are missing; no much larger clone stands one base away. CDR1 and CDR2, per the germline V gene, are WSHSY and SAAADI. From its cysteine to its phenylalanine, the CDR3 spans 13 amino acids. Only CDR3 DNA remains: 39 bases, in frame from the first base. V sheds 2 bases and J sheds 8 bases, leaving 10 bases between their ends.

The sequence derives from a female donor with breast cancer. Some clones in this sample may be carry-over from other donors' samples. The chain uses TRBV10-2 and TRBJ2-1; the D gene lacks a confident call. Sequencing used axillary lymph node tissue. The CDR3 amino acid sequence is: CASSEVVAYEQFF. The DNA sequence is TGCGCCAGCAGTGAGGTGGTAGCCTATGAGCAGTTCTTC.